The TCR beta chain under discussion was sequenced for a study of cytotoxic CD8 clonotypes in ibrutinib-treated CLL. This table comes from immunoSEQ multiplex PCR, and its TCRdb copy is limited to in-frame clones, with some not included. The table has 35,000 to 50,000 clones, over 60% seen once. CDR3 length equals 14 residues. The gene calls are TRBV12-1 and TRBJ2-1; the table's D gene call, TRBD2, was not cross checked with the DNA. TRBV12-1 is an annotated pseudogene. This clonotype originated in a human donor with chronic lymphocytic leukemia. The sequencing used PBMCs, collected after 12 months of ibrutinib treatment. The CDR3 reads CASRPAGGIDEQFF. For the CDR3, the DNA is TGTGCCAGCAGGCCCGCCGGAGGGATCGATGAGCAGTTCTTC.